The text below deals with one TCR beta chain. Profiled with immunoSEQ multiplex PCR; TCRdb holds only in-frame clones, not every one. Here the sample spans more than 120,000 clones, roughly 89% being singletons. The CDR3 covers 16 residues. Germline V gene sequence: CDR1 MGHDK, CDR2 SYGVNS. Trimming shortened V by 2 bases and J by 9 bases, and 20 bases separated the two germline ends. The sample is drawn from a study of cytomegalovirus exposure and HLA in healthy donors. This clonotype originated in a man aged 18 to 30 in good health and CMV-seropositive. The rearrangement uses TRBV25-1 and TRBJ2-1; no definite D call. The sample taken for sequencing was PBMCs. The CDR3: CASSENYRVISGEQFF. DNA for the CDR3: TGTGCCAGCAGTGAAAACTACCGGGTTATATCGGGTGAGCAGTTCTTC.